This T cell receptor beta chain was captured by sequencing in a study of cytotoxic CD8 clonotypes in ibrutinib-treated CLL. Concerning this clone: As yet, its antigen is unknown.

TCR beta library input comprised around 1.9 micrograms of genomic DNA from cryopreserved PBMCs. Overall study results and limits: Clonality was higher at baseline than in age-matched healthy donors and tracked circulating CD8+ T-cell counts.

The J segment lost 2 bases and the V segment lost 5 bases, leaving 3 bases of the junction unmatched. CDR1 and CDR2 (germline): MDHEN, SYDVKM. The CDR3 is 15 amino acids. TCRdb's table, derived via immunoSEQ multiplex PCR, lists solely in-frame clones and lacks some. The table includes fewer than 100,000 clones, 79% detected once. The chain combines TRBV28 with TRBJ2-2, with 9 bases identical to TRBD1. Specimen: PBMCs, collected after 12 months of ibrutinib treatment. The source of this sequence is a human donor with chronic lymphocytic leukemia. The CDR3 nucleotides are TGTGCCAGCAGTCGGGACAGGGTCAACACCGGGGAGCTGTTTTTT. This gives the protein CASSRDRVNTGELFF.